Listed below are T cell receptor beta chains from one sample, sequenced in a study of lymphopenia after photon versus proton radiotherapy. Some clones are missing from TCRdb's copy, which holds only in-frame ones; the method was immunoSEQ multiplex PCR. The sample carries 30,000 to 40,000 clones, about 90% recorded once. Sequences were derived from peripheral blood, sampled from a patient treated with photon-based radiotherapy. These receptors were collected from a man in his 60s with cholangiocarcinoma. The CDR3 runs from the conserved cysteine through the conserved F or W. D genes are given only for firm matches. Rows may omit the clone size; those that give it use once, few, many or a size class.

NA	TRBV20-1	TRBJ2-7	NA	TGCAGTGCGGGGGCCGGCTACGAGCAGTACTTC	CSAGAGYEQYF
NA	TRBV25-1	TRBJ2-3	NA	TGTGCCAGCAGTGACCTCGGGACACCGGATACGCAGTATTTT	CASSDLGTPDTQYF
NA	TRBV28	TRBJ1-5	NA	TGTGCCAGCAGTTTAACGGGGACTCAGCCCCAGCATTTT	CASSLTGTQPQHF
NA	TRBV7-3	TRBJ2-1	NA	TGTGCCAGCAGCTTAGGTGGACTCGAGCAGTTCTTC	CASSLGGLEQFF
NA	TRBV5-5	TRBJ2-2	NA	TGTGCCAGCAGCAGGACTACCGGGGAGCTGTTTTTT	CASSRTTGELFF
NA	TRBV11-3	TRBJ2-2	TRBD2	TGTGCCAGCAGCTTAGGCGGACTAGCGGCCACCGGGGAGCTGTTTTTT	CASSLGGLAATGELFF
NA	TRBV9	TRBJ2-7	TRBD2	TGTGCCAGCAGCGCGGGGGGTCAGACCTACGAGCAGTACTTC	CASSAGGQTYEQYF
NA	TRBV5-8	TRBJ1-5	NA	TGTGCCAGCAGCGAATACAGGGTTAGACAGCCCCAGCATTTT	CASSEYRVRQPQHF
NA	TRBV7-8	TRBJ2-3	TRBD1	TGTGCCAGCAGCCCAATTGCAGGGGGAGAATTCACAGATACGCAGTATTTT	CASSPIAGGEFTDTQYF
NA	TRBV5-6	TRBJ1-2	NA	TGTGCCAGCAGCCAGCCCGGGGGCCCGGACTATGGCTACACCTTC	CASSQPGGPDYGYTF
once	TRBV7-2	TRBJ2-5	TRBD1	TGTGCCAGCAGCTTAGGGGGGACAGCGTCACAAGAGACCCAGTACTTC	CASSLGGTASQETQYF
NA	TRBV28	TRBJ1-2	TRBD1	TGTGCCAGCGGGACAGGAGAGAGTGGCTACACCTTC	CASGTGESGYTF
NA	TRBV11-2	TRBJ1-1	TRBD1	TGTGCCAGCAGCTTAGCTACAGGGGGCGTTATTTACACTGAAGCTTTCTTT	CASSLATGGVIYTEAFF
NA	TRBV5-1	TRBJ2-1	TRBD2	TGCGCCAGCAGCCCAACCTTAGCGGGAAGGAGCTACAATGAGCAGTTCTTC	CASSPTLAGRSYNEQFF
NA	TRBV28	TRBJ1-1	TRBD1	TGTGCCAGCAGTTCCGTTTTAGAATCGACAGGGCCCCTCTTAGAAGCTTTCTTT	CASSSVLESTGPLLEAFF
NA	TRBV28	TRBJ2-1	NA	TGTGCCAGCAGACGGAGGGTGTTTAGCGATGAGCAGTTCTTC	CASRRRVFSDEQFF
NA	TRBV6-6	TRBJ1-4	TRBD1	TGTGCCAGCAGTTACTCAGGGACAGCTAATGAAAAACTGTTTTTT	CASSYSGTANEKLFF
NA	TRBV10-3	TRBJ2-2	NA	TGTGCCATCAGTAAAGCCGGGACCACGAACACCGGGGAGCTGTTTTTT	CAISKAGTTNTGELFF
NA	TRBV7-3	TRBJ2-3	NA	TGTGCCAGCAGCCTGGACAGAAGCACAGATACGCAGTATTTT	CASSLDRSTDTQYF
NA	TRBV20-1	TRBJ2-7	NA	TGCAGTGCTAGGGACAGCTACGAGCAGTACTTC	CSARDSYEQYF
NA	TRBV4-1	TRBJ2-1	TRBD2	TGCGCCAGCAGCCAAGACGGTCGGATTTTAGCGGGAGCGTACTACAATGAGCAGTTCTTC	CASSQDGRILAGAYYNEQFF
NA	TRBV6-1	TRBJ1-2	NA	TGTGCCAGCAGTTCAGACAGTAACTATGGCTACACCTTC	CASSSDSNYGYTF
NA	TRBV5-1	TRBJ1-1	TRBD1	TGCGCCAGCAGCCCGACACAGGGGATCGCTGAAGCTTTCTTT	CASSPTQGIAEAFF
NA	TRBV7-2	TRBJ2-3	NA	TGTGCCAGCAGCTTATGGGGACATCGCACAGATACGCAGTATTTT	CASSLWGHRTDTQYF
once	TRBV2	TRBJ2-5	NA	TGTGCCAGCACCGGGGGTGAACAGGGGACCCAGTACTTC	CASTGGEQGTQYF
NA	TRBV5-1	TRBJ1-3	NA	TGCGCCAGCAGCCTTACATCGTATAATTCTGGAAACACCATATATTTT	CASSLTSYNSGNTIYF
NA	TRBV7-9	TRBJ2-7	NA	TGTGCCAGCAGCTTAGGGGCAGGGGACTACGAGCAGTACTTC	CASSLGAGDYEQYF
NA	TRBV7-9	TRBJ2-1	NA	TGTGCCAGCAGCGCCGGGACTGGAGCGGAACCAGAGCAGTTCTTC	CASSAGTGAEPEQFF
NA	TRBV7-8	TRBJ2-7	NA	TGTGCCAGCAGCCTAGCTCTTAGACAGGACCAGTACTTC	CASSLALRQDQYF
once	TRBV19	TRBJ2-7	NA	TGTGCCAGTAGTATTGGACAGCCTTACTACGAGCAGTACTTC	CASSIGQPYYEQYF
NA	TRBV5-1	TRBJ2-5	NA	TGCGCCAGCAGCCTTACAGGGATACAAGAGACCCAGTACTTC	CASSLTGIQETQYF
NA	TRBV5-8	TRBJ1-5	TRBD1	TGTGCCAGCAGGCTATCCCGATCAGGGGGTAATCAGCCCCAGCATTTT	CASRLSRSGGNQPQHF
NA	TRBV7-9	TRBJ2-1	NA	TGTGCCAGCAATTCGGGGCATTTAGAGGATGAGCAGTTCTTC	CASNSGHLEDEQFF
NA	TRBV5-1	TRBJ2-7	TRBD2	TGCGCCAGCAGCTTGGTACTAGCGGGGGGTTCCTACGAGCAGTACTTC	CASSLVLAGGSYEQYF
NA	TRBV6-5	TRBJ2-7	TRBD1	TGTGCCAGCAGTTTGGACAGGGGAGCCTACGAGCAGTACTTC	CASSLDRGAYEQYF
NA	TRBV9	TRBJ2-6	TRBD1	TGTGCCAGCAGCGTACAGGGGGATGGGGCCAACGTCCTGACTTTC	CASSVQGDGANVLTF
NA	TRBV4-3	TRBJ2-7	TRBD2	TGCGCCAGCAGCCCCCAGGGACTAGCGGGGCCGAGCTCCTACGAGCAGTACTTC	CASSPQGLAGPSSYEQYF
once	TRBV2	TRBJ1-2	NA	TGTGCCAGCAGTGAAGCGTCAGTGGGGGGGGCCCGCTACACCTTC	CASSEASVGGARYTF
NA	TRBV5-8	TRBJ1-6	NA	TGTGCCAGCAGCTCGGGAAGGGGGAGTGGCGATTCACCCCTCCACTTT	CASSSGRGSGDSPLHF
NA	TRBV7-9	TRBJ1-2	TRBD1	TGTGCCAGCAGCTTAGTTGTGGACAGGGCCCTCAACTATGGCTACACCTTC	CASSLVVDRALNYGYTF
NA	TRBV5-1	TRBJ2-1	TRBD2	TGCGCCAGCAGCCCGACTAGCGGGATTAGCTCCTACAATGAGCAGTTCTTC	CASSPTSGISSYNEQFF
once	TRBV5-1	TRBJ2-1	TRBD2	TGCGCCAGCTTTCCTCTAGCGGGGAAGCGCAATGAGCAGTTCTTC	CASFPLAGKRNEQFF
few	TRBV27	TRBJ1-3	NA	TGTGCCAGCAGTAGACGCGCCTCTGGAAACACCATATATTTT	CASSRRASGNTIYF
few	TRBV5-4	TRBJ2-1	TRBD2	TGTGCCAGCAGGCCACTAGCGGGAGGGCGCAATGAGCAGTTCTTC	CASRPLAGGRNEQFF